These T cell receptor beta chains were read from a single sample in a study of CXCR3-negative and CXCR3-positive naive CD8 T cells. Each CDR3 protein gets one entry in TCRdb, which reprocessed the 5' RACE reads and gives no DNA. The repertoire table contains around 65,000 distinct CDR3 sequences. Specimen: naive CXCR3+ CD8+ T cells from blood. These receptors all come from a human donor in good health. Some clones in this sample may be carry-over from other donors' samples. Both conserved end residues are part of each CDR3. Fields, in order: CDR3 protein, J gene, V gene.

CATTPGRGQGATGELFF | TRBJ2-2 | TRBV24-1
CASSPMAGTASYEQYF | TRBJ2-7 | TRBV7-9
CASSQGGVTEAFF | TRBJ1-1 | TRBV4-3
CASSAETGANVLTF | TRBJ2-6 | TRBV7-2
CASSYWTGDSYEQYF | TRBJ2-7 | TRBV6-6
CATIHRGNIQYF | TRBJ2-4 | TRBV2
CASSSVYEQYF | TRBJ2-7 | TRBV7-8
CSATDPGQGFHEQYF | TRBJ2-7 | TRBV20-1
CASTETGTPGVDTQYF | TRBJ2-3 | TRBV2
CASSSGYLSSGNTIYF | TRBJ1-3 | TRBV7-2